The text below deals with one T cell receptor (beta chain). The data were obtained in a study of blood T cell repertoires in COVID-19. Study background: Samples came from the United States, Italy and Spain, spanning acute and convalescent COVID-19. PBMCs, B-cell-depleted T cells, or T cells were the source of the cDNA or gDNA that made up the material.

Methods used by the authors: Nucleated cell number was recorded as an estimate derived from reference gene primer amplification. Profiling relied on immunoSEQ multiplex PCR, and the TCRdb table lists in-frame clones only, not all of them. V, J and clone size are those of that table, while D and trimming were read from the DNA. The sample holds fewer than 200,000 clones, 70% to 90% seen once. The clonotype originates from a man between 40 and 49 years old with acute or convalescent COVID-19. Sequencing was performed on peripheral blood.

CDR3 sequence reads: CASSLGTKVGETQYF. CDR3 sequence (DNA): TGTGCCAGCAGCTTAGGTACCAAAGTCGGGGAGACCCAGTACTTC. V and J are TRBV11-2 and TRBJ2-5; D uncertain. The V and J ends lost 1 base and 5 bases respectively, with 14 bases between them. The germline V gene encodes CDR1 SGHAT and CDR2 FQNNGV. The CDR3 is 15 residues long. The full variable domain, completed using reference TRBV11-2 and TRBJ2-5, is EAGVAQSPRYKIIEKRQSVAFWCNPISGHATLYWYQQILGQGPKLLIQFQNNGVVDDSQLPKDRFSAERLKGVDSTLKIQPAKLEDSAVYLCASSLGTKVGETQYFGPGTRLLVL.